This T cell receptor beta chain was sequenced during a study of vaccination effects on CD4 cells after COVID-19. Libraries were prepared by immunoSEQ multiplex PCR; TCRdb keeps only in-frame clonotypes and omits some of them. The sample includes tens of thousands of clones, over 60% of them seen just once. Using viral peptide pools, the ViraFEST assay grew out antigen-specific CD4+ T cells prior to sequencing. Researchers isolated CD4+ T cells once approximately 10 days of culture had elapsed. Each person got two doses of an mRNA SARS-CoV-2 vaccine, BNT162b2 or mRNA-1273. Vaccine recipients lacked prior SARS-CoV-2 infection and had negative nucleocapsid antibodies. Peptides at 8.5 to 10 ug/ml and IL-2 at approximately 9.1 IU/ml were added to a few million PBMC per well. Cultures had half their medium replaced with IL-2 medium on days 3 and 7. The CDR3 has 12 residues. Trimming left V 4 bases short and J 0 bases short, with 6 bases between. Germline CDR1 and CDR2: SQVTM and ANQGSEA.

For this clone: Antigen specificity is unknown.

V is TRBV29-1 and J is TRBJ1-1; D not certain. The sample was CD4+ T cells from PBMCs cultured with SARS-CoV-2 spike peptides, taken after COVID-19 vaccination. The source of this sequence is a human donor who received a COVID-19 vaccine. The CDR3 is CSVGRVNTEAFF. The CDR3 DNA reads TGCAGCGTTGGGAGGGTGAACACTGAAGCTTTCTTT.